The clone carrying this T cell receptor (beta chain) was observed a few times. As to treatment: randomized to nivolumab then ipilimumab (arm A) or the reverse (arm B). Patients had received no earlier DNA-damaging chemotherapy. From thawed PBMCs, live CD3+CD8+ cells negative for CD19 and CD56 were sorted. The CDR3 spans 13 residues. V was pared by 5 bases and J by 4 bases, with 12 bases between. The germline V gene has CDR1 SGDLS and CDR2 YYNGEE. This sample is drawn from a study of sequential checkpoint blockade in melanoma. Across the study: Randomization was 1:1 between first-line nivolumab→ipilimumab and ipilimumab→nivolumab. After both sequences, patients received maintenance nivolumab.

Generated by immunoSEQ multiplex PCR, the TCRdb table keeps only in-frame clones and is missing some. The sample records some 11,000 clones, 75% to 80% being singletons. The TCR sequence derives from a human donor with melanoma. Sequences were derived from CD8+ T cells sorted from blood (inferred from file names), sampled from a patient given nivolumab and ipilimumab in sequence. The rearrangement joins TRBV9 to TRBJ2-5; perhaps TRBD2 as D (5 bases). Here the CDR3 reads CASSGWGAETQYF. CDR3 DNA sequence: TGTGCCAGCAGTGGGTGGGGAGCAGAGACCCAGTACTTC.